Following are 23 T cell receptor beta chains from one sample sequenced in a study of T cell responses to AZD1222 COVID-19 vaccine (dated by TCRdb to the early 2020s). This specimen's time point label, per the study, means: baseline before first vaccination. The library relied on the immunoSEQ multiplex PCR assay. Here the immuneACCESS table is served through TCRdb, limited to in-frame sequences with V and J called. Missing clones are a known gap in these copies; in checked studies unresolved V genes cover under half, and the rest lacks a known reason. Here the sample has 90,000 to 150,000 clones; approximately 87% occur a single time. 12% of the sample comes from the top ten. Source: peripheral blood, taken on day 0 of AZD1222 vaccination. These receptor sequences come from an adult in good health.

The V call is TRBV28, the J call TRBJ2-5; TRBD2 agrees at 15 bases. The CDR3 spans 14 residues. The germline gives CDR1 MDHEN, CDR2 SYDVKM. V was clipped by 10 bases and J by 4 bases; unmatched bases: 4. The CDR3 spells CANQGLAGGETQYF. CDR3 DNA: TGTGCCAACCAGGGACTAGCGGGGGGAGAGACCCAGTACTTC.

The rearrangement uses TRBV11-2 and TRBJ2-2, with TRBD2 as a possible D gene (7 bases). Germline V CDR1 and CDR2: SGHAT, FQNNGV. This CDR3 region has 13 residues. Trimming took 3 bases from V and 7 from J, leaving 9 bases between them. In DNA, the CDR3 is TGTGCCAGCAGCTTCGGGGGGCGCGGGGAGCTGTTTTTT. Translated, it gives CASSFGGRGELFF.

V gene TRBV6-6 combines with J gene TRBJ1-5, with a weak D call TRBD1 (5 bases). The CDR3 length is 14 residues. In germline, CDR1 is MNHNY, CDR2 SVGAGI (reference sequence). Trimming took off 6 bases at V and 7 bases at J, with 16 bases between the two ends. The CDR3 sequence: CASRGVGAGQPQHF. DNA of the CDR3: TGTGCCAGCAGAGGGGTAGGGGCCGGGCAGCCCCAGCATTTT.

The V and J genes are TRBV4-2 and TRBJ2-7, with a weak D call TRBD1 (6 bases). This CDR3 comprises 16 residues. Germline assignment: CDR1 LGHNA and CDR2 YNFKEQ. Trimming left V 4 bases short and J 1 base short, with 17 bases between. The CDR3 here is CASSLVGQRDSYEQYF. The CDR3 coding sequence is TGTGCCAGCAGCCTAGTTGGACAGAGAGATTCCTACGAGCAGTACTTC.

The chain couples TRBV19 to TRBJ2-4, with 13 nucleotides matching TRBD2. J was trimmed by 2 bases and V by 6 bases; bases with no gene match: 13. Germline-derived CDR1 and CDR2 are LNHDA and SQIVND (reference sequence). This CDR3 comprises 19 residues. The CDR3 is CASSPGRTSGSVPKNIQYF. DNA of the CDR3: TGTGCCAGTAGCCCAGGGAGGACTAGCGGGAGTGTGCCCAAAAACATTCAGTACTTC.

V and J are TRBV11-2 and TRBJ2-1, with TRBD2 matching 10 bases. Germline values: CDR1 SGHAT, CDR2 FQNNGV. V dropped 2 bases and J dropped 8; count of bases not matched to a gene: 3. CDR3 length equals 14 residues. In DNA form, the CDR3 reads TGTGCCAGCAGCTTACTAGCGGGAGTGCATGAGCAGTTCTTC. It specifies CASSLLAGVHEQFF.

The rearrangement uses TRBV6-4 and TRBJ1-6; D not certain. The CDR3 consists of 13 residues. CDR1 is MRHNA and CDR2 is SNTAGT in the germline V gene. The ends were cut back, 3 bases at V and 6 bases at J, with 6 bases in the middle. The DNA of the CDR3 is TGTGCCAGCAGTGAGGAGCGTAATTCACCCCTCCACTTT. Its protein is CASSEERNSPLHF.

Only one count was recorded for this clone. V and J are TRBV6-8 and TRBJ1-4; 8 bases are shared with TRBD1. Germline-derived CDR1 and CDR2 are MNHGY and SAAAGT. J gave up 0 bases and V 6 bases, and 9 bases lay outside the gene matches. The CDR3 consists of 17 residues. The CDR3 here is CASRDRALGATNEKLFF. CDR3 nucleotide sequence: TGTGCCAGCAGGGACAGGGCCCTAGGGGCAACTAATGAAAAACTGTTTTTT.

This chain uses TRBV2 with TRBJ1-6; TRBD1 agrees at 7 bases. After removal of 4 bases from V and 12 bases from J, the junction contained 9 bases not matched to a gene. The germline CDR1 and CDR2 sequences are SNHLY and FYNNEI. The CDR3 is made up of 14 amino acids. CDR3 in amino acids: CASSALSGGLPLHF. The DNA for the CDR3 is TGTGCCAGCAGTGCTTTGTCAGGGGGGTTACCCCTCCACTTT.

The chain couples TRBV7-3 to TRBJ1-2; 9 bases are shared with TRBD1. Germline lookup yields CDR1 SGHTA and CDR2 FQGTGA. The CDR3 consists of 18 residues. Unmatched junction bases numbered 14, after V lost 2 bases and J lost 4 bases. The CDR3 bases are TGTGCCAGCAGCTTAGGCCCTCCGGGACAGGGTGTTTTCTATGGCTACACCTTC. Protein product: CASSLGPPGQGVFYGYTF.

V is TRBV21-1 and J is TRBJ1-2. TRBV21-1 is a pseudogene segment. This CDR3 has 12 amino acids. The chain's CDR3 is CAAGLGNYGYTF. For the CDR3, the DNA is TGTGCCGCGGGCCTGGGCAACTATGGCTACACCTTC.

This clone was seen once. CDR3 nucleotides: TGTGCCACCAGACGGGAGGGCCCGGTAGATACGCAGTATTTT. Translation gives CATRREGPVDTQYF. The chain links TRBV24-1 to TRBJ2-3; TRBD2 agrees at 8 bases. Per the germline V gene, CDR1 is KGHDR and CDR2 is SFDVKD. V lost 7 bases, J lost 5 bases, and 7 bases stayed unmatched. The CDR3 sequence is 14 residues long.

The rearrangement links TRBV28 to TRBJ2-3, with 9 bases that match TRBD1. Trimming at V came to 3 bases and at J to 1 base, leaving 2 bases not matched to a gene. CDR1 MDHEN and CDR2 SYDVKM come from the germline V gene. The CDR3 is made up of 15 amino acids. The CDR3 bases are TGTGCCAGCAGTTTGACAGGGGGAGGCACAGATACGCAGTATTTT. As protein: CASSLTGGGTDTQYF.

A single count supports this clone. This chain connects TRBV6-2 or TRBV6-3 to TRBJ1-2; D might be TRBD1 (6 bases). The V and J ends lost 0 bases and 5 bases respectively, with 16 bases between them. The CDR3 consists of 16 residues. The germline V gene encodes CDR1 MNHEY and CDR2 SVGEGT. The CDR3 bases are TGTGCCAGCAGTTACTCGCCCGGGACATGGATGTATGGCTACACCTTC. Its translation: CASSYSPGTWMYGYTF.

The J gene is TRBJ2-7, the V gene TRBV30; maybe TRBD2 (6 bases). The germline V and J ends were trimmed by 2 bases and 6 bases, with 20 bases remaining between them. CDR1 is GTSNPN and CDR2 is SVGIG in the germline V gene (reference sequence). The CDR3 runs 15 residues. DNA of the CDR3: TGTGCCTGGAGTCCACCCGGGAGTTACCTAGGCGAGCAGTACTTC. Protein product: CAWSPPGSYLGEQYF.

The chain has TRBV12-3 or TRBV12-4 and TRBJ2-2, with D possibly matching TRBD2 (5 bases). Trimming removed 6 bases from V and 6 bases from J, with 11 bases in between. The CDR3 extends over 13 amino acids. CDR3 nucleotide sequence: TGTGCCAGCAGCCCGGACGGGGCCGGGGAGCTGTTTTTT. The encoded protein is CASSPDGAGELFF.

The chain combines TRBV29-1 with TRBJ1-2; D is unresolved. The CDR3 has 11 residues. Per the germline V gene, CDR1 is SQVTM and CDR2 is ANQGSEA. The CDR3 loop is CTVGGNYGYTF. The CDR3 nucleotides read TGCACTGTGGGCGGGAACTATGGCTACACCTTC.

Only a few counts were recorded for this clone. The V and J genes are TRBV7-9 and TRBJ1-4; D uncertain. In germline, CDR1 is SEHNR, CDR2 FQNEAQ (reference sequence). The CDR3 extends over 14 amino acids. Trimming took off 1 base at V and 7 bases at J, with 10 bases between the two ends. The chain's CDR3 is CASSLGQVSEKLFF. In DNA form, the CDR3 reads TGTGCCAGCAGCTTAGGGCAGGTGTCTGAAAAACTGTTTTTT.

The genes are TRBV4-3 and TRBJ2-1, with TRBD2 as a possible D gene (6 bases). Germline V gene lookup returns CDR1 LGHNA and CDR2 YSLEER. Trimming shortened V by 0 bases and J by 1 base, and 10 bases separated the two germline ends. The CDR3 consists of 16 residues. The CDR3 bases are TGCGCCAGCAGCCAAGAAGGCGGGGCATCCTACAATGAGCAGTTCTTC. Translating it yields CASSQEGGASYNEQFF.

This sequence joins TRBV2 and TRBJ2-7; the D is unclear. The CDR3 extends over 11 amino acids. Trimming shortened V by 8 bases and J by 3 bases, and 8 bases separated the two germline ends. Germline CDR1 SNHLY, CDR2 FYNNEI. The CDR3 region is CASEQSYEQYF. DNA of the CDR3: TGTGCCAGCGAACAGAGCTACGAGCAGTACTTC.

This chain uses TRBV7-2 with TRBJ2-7; D might be TRBD2 (7 bases). The CDR3 is 17 amino acids. Germline lookup yields CDR1 SGHTA and CDR2 FQGNSA. The V end lost 4 bases, the J end lost 0 bases, and 19 bases lay between the germline ends. The CDR3 here is CASSSLGSAGASYEQYF. CDR3 sequence (DNA): TGTGCCAGCAGCTCGCTTGGCTCCGCGGGGGCCTCCTACGAGCAGTACTTC.

The V and J genes are TRBV7-9 and TRBJ2-3; the D call may be TRBD1 or TRBD2 (5 bases each). This CDR3 region has 15 residues. Germline CDR1 is SEHNR and CDR2 is FQNEAQ (reference sequence). The V end was cut by 7 bases, the J end by 3 bases, with 17 bases between. CDR3 in DNA: TGTGCCAGCAACGGACCACGAGGGGTAACAGATACGCAGTATTTT. This gives the protein CASNGPRGVTDTQYF.

V gene TRBV6-5 combines with J gene TRBJ1-4, with 7 bases matching TRBD1. Per germline, CDR1 MNHEY and CDR2 SVGAGI. V shed 5 bases, J shed 0 bases, and the junction held 3 bases outside the gene matches. The CDR3 is made up of 15 amino acids. This chain's CDR3 is CASSPGQSTNEKLFF. The CDR3 DNA follows: TGTGCCAGCAGTCCGGGACAGTCAACTAATGAAAAACTGTTTTTT.